These T cell receptor beta chains were read from a single sample in a study of shared clonotypes between healthy human individuals. Clones were sequenced by immunoSEQ multiplex PCR, and TCRdb holds only the in-frame ones, with some missing. The sample carries a few million clones, just over 90% recorded once. Sequenced: naive CD4+ T cells from PBMCs. The receptors originated from a man younger than 30 in good health. Some clones in this sample may be carry-over from other donors' samples. The CDR3 runs from the conserved cysteine through the conserved F or W. Fields, in order: CDR3 DNA, CDR3 protein, V gene, clone size, D gene, J gene. D genes are given only for firm matches. Only some rows state a clone size, as once, few, many or a class for expanded clones.

DNA: TGTGCCAGCAGTGATGCAGGGGGCGTTGGTGGCTACACCTTC; CDR3: CASSDAGGVGGYTF; V: TRBV25-1; size: -; D: TRBD1; J: TRBJ1-2
DNA: TGTGCCAGCAGCCAAGATATGGTCCGCGGCACAGATACGCAGTATTTT; CDR3: CASSQDMVRGTDTQYF; V: TRBV14; size: -; D: -; J: TRBJ2-3
DNA: TGCGCCAGCGGAGGACGGCCCCAAGAGACCCAGTACTTC; CDR3: CASGGRPQETQYF; V: TRBV5-1; size: -; D: -; J: TRBJ2-5
DNA: TGTGCCAGCAGCCTAAGACCTGGGGGCACCGGGGAGCTGTTTTTT; CDR3: CASSLRPGGTGELFF; V: TRBV6-5; size: -; D: -; J: TRBJ2-2
DNA: TGCGCCAGCAGCTTAACCTCCCAGGGGCGTGTGCCGTTCTTC; CDR3: CASSLTSQGRVPFF; V: TRBV5-1; size: -; D: -; J: TRBJ2-1
DNA: TGCGCCAGCAGCTTGAGACAGGGGGCGACCTACGAGCAGTACTTC; CDR3: CASSLRQGATYEQYF; V: TRBV5-1; size: -; D: TRBD1; J: TRBJ2-7
DNA: TGTGCCAGCAGCTTATCGGGAGCTAGCGGGGTGGGTAGCACAGATACGCAGTATTTT; CDR3: CASSLSGASGVGSTDTQYF; V: TRBV7-8; size: -; D: TRBD2; J: TRBJ2-3
DNA: TGCAGCGTTCTTGGACTAGCGGGGAGCACAGATGCGCAGTATTTT; CDR3: CSVLGLAGSTDAQYF; V: TRBV29-1; size: -; D: TRBD2; J: TRBJ2-3
DNA: TGTGCCAGCAGCCTGGCAGGAGTCTACGAGCAGTACTTC; CDR3: CASSLAGVYEQYF; V: TRBV5-4; size: -; D: -; J: TRBJ2-7
DNA: TGTGCCAGCACCCTAACCCCGGGACTTAGGTGGACGCAGTATTTT; CDR3: CASTLTPGLRWTQYF; V: TRBV28; size: -; D: -; J: TRBJ2-3
DNA: TGTGCCAGCAGCGTAGAACGAGGGTCGGATGCCGGCTACACCTTC; CDR3: CASSVERGSDAGYTF; V: TRBV9; size: -; D: -; J: TRBJ1-2
DNA: TGTGCCAGCAGTTTCCCGGGGGGTACTGCGTCTGAAGCTTTCTTT; CDR3: CASSFPGGTASEAFF; V: TRBV28; size: -; D: -; J: TRBJ1-1
DNA: TGTGCCAGCAGTTACTTGGCACCCAGCTCCTACAATGAGCAGTTCTTC; CDR3: CASSYLAPSSYNEQFF; V: TRBV6-6; size: -; D: -; J: TRBJ2-1
DNA: TGTGCCAGCAGTTACAGGGGGCCAGATACGCAGTATTTT; CDR3: CASSYRGPDTQYF; V: TRBV6-5; size: -; D: TRBD1; J: TRBJ2-3
DNA: TGCGCCAGCAGCCAAGAACGGCAACCTACCTACGAGCAGTACTTC; CDR3: CASSQERQPTYEQYF; V: TRBV4-1; size: -; D: -; J: TRBJ2-7
DNA: TGTGCCAGCTGGGGGGTCGCTAACTATGGCTACACCTTC; CDR3: CASWGVANYGYTF; V: TRBV28; size: -; D: -; J: TRBJ1-2
DNA: TGCGCCAGCAGCTGGGAGCGGGGGCTCGGGGAGCTGTTTTTT; CDR3: CASSWERGLGELFF; V: TRBV5-1; size: -; D: TRBD2; J: TRBJ2-2
DNA: TGCGCCAGCAGCTTGGGACAGAGCAACTATGGCTACACCTTC; CDR3: CASSLGQSNYGYTF; V: TRBV5-1; size: -; D: -; J: TRBJ1-2
DNA: TGCAGCTCCGGGGGACTGAACACAGATACGCAGTATTTT; CDR3: CSSGGLNTDTQYF; V: TRBV29-1; size: -; D: -; J: TRBJ2-3
DNA: TGCGCCAGCAGCCAAGTGGGTCTAGCCAAAAACATTCAGTACTTC; CDR3: CASSQVGLAKNIQYF; V: TRBV4-1; size: -; D: -; J: TRBJ2-4
DNA: TGTGCCAGCAGCGCCGGGTCAGGGCGTTACGAGCAGTACTTC; CDR3: CASSAGSGRYEQYF; V: TRBV9; size: -; D: -; J: TRBJ2-7
DNA: TGTGCCAATCGACAGGACTCTGGAAACACCATATATTTT; CDR3: CANRQDSGNTIYF; V: TRBV6-1; size: -; D: -; J: TRBJ1-3
DNA: TGTGCCAGCAGGGCCGGGACAGGGGGCTCCTACAATGAGCAGTTCTTC; CDR3: CASRAGTGGSYNEQFF; V: TRBV7-9; size: -; D: TRBD1; J: TRBJ2-1
DNA: TGCGCCAGCAGCTTATTAACAGGGGGCGCGGCAGGGGCCAACGTCCTGACTTTC; CDR3: CASSLLTGGAAGANVLTF; V: TRBV5-1; size: -; D: TRBD1; J: TRBJ2-6
DNA: TGTGCCAGCAGGTCTAGCGGGAGGCGCACAGATACGCAGTATTTT; CDR3: CASRSSGRRTDTQYF; V: TRBV25-1; size: -; D: TRBD2; J: TRBJ2-3
DNA: TGTGCCAGTAGTTTGAACGGGGACCGGAGGGAAAAACTGTTTTTT; CDR3: CASSLNGDRREKLFF; V: TRBV19; size: -; D: -; J: TRBJ1-4
DNA: TGTGCCAGCAGTTTGTGGGGACGGGGGGGTGAGCAGTTCTTC; CDR3: CASSLWGRGGEQFF; V: TRBV27; size: -; D: TRBD2; J: TRBJ2-1
DNA: TGTGCCAGCAGCACCTACAGGGACCCCCCCAATGGCTACACCTTC; CDR3: CASSTYRDPPNGYTF; V: TRBV7-2; size: -; D: -; J: TRBJ1-2
DNA: TGTGCCACCATACCCTGGGGGACAGATACGCAGTATTTT; CDR3: CATIPWGTDTQYF; V: TRBV19; size: -; D: -; J: TRBJ2-3
DNA: TGTGCCAGCAGTTTAGCGAATAGCGGGAGCGATGAGCAGTTCTTC; CDR3: CASSLANSGSDEQFF; V: TRBV28; size: -; D: TRBD2; J: TRBJ2-1
DNA: TGTGCCAGCAGTTTTACGGTTTCGCGGCCTGAAAGCACAGATACGCAGTATTTT; CDR3: CASSFTVSRPESTDTQYF; V: TRBV28; size: -; D: -; J: TRBJ2-3
DNA: TGTGCCAGCTCACCACCTCTGTCGGGGAACACCGGGGAGCTGTTTTTT; CDR3: CASSPPLSGNTGELFF; V: TRBV18; size: -; D: -; J: TRBJ2-2
DNA: TGTGCCAAAACAGGGGTGGGCACTGAAGCTTTCTTT; CDR3: CAKTGVGTEAFF; V: TRBV30; size: -; D: TRBD1; J: TRBJ1-1
DNA: TGCGCCAGCAGCCCGAGGGTAGACTCCTACGAGCAGTACTTC; CDR3: CASSPRVDSYEQYF; V: TRBV5-1; size: -; D: -; J: TRBJ2-7
DNA: TGTGCCAGCAGCCGTGGACAGTCAAACACCATATATTTT; CDR3: CASSRGQSNTIYF; V: TRBV11-2; size: -; D: -; J: TRBJ1-3
DNA: TGTGCCAGTAGTGACCGGACAGGACAAGAGACCCAGTACTTC; CDR3: CASSDRTGQETQYF; V: TRBV19; size: once; D: TRBD1; J: TRBJ2-5
DNA: TGTGCCAGCAGCACAGGGGGCTCTGTGGGAAATCAGCCCCAGCATTTT; CDR3: CASSTGGSVGNQPQHF; V: TRBV28; size: -; D: TRBD1; J: TRBJ1-5
DNA: TGTGCCAGCAGTTACTTAAGCGCGGGGGCGAACTATGGCTACACCTTC; CDR3: CASSYLSAGANYGYTF; V: TRBV6-5; size: -; D: -; J: TRBJ1-2
DNA: TGCGCCAGCAGCCCTGCTTCGGGCACAGATACGCAGTATTTT; CDR3: CASSPASGTDTQYF; V: TRBV4-1; size: -; D: -; J: TRBJ2-3
DNA: TGTGCCAGCTCACCACCGACCGATAGCTCTGGAAACACCATATATTTT; CDR3: CASSPPTDSSGNTIYF; V: TRBV18; size: -; D: -; J: TRBJ1-3
DNA: TGTGCCAGCAGCTGGGGGACAGGGGGAAACTATGGCTACACCTTC; CDR3: CASSWGTGGNYGYTF; V: TRBV7-8; size: -; D: TRBD1; J: TRBJ1-2
DNA: TGTGCCAGCAGTTACAACAGGGGTCTTTCCTACGAGCAGTACTTC; CDR3: CASSYNRGLSYEQYF; V: TRBV28; size: once; D: TRBD1; J: TRBJ2-7
DNA: TGTGCCAGCAGCTTACAGAAGTCGAACACTGAAGCTTTCTTT; CDR3: CASSLQKSNTEAFF; V: TRBV7-3; size: -; D: -; J: TRBJ1-1
DNA: TGTGCCAGCAGCTTGAACTTCTACGAGCAGTACTTC; CDR3: CASSLNFYEQYF; V: TRBV5-4; size: -; D: -; J: TRBJ2-7
DNA: TGTGCCAGCAGGGGCGGCGGGGGCTACACCTTC; CDR3: CASRGGGGYTF; V: TRBV11-1; size: -; D: -; J: TRBJ1-2
DNA: TGTGCCAGCGCGCTAGATTTCCCAACGGAGCAGTACTTC; CDR3: CASALDFPTEQYF; V: TRBV11-2; size: -; D: -; J: TRBJ2-7
DNA: TGTGCCTGGAGTGTAGGTTACGAGCAGTACTTC; CDR3: CAWSVGYEQYF; V: TRBV30; size: -; D: -; J: TRBJ2-7
DNA: TGCGCCAGCAGTCTGGAAGTCACCTACAATGAGCAGTTCTTC; CDR3: CASSLEVTYNEQFF; V: TRBV10-1; size: -; D: -; J: TRBJ2-1
DNA: TGTGCCAGCAGTGAAGCAGGGAGATCCAATCAGCCCCAGCATTTT; CDR3: CASSEAGRSNQPQHF; V: TRBV2; size: -; D: -; J: TRBJ1-5
DNA: TGTGCCAGCAGCTTTCCGGCAGGGCGGACGGGGACCCAGTACTTC; CDR3: CASSFPAGRTGTQYF; V: TRBV7-2; size: -; D: -; J: TRBJ2-5
DNA: TGTGCCAGCACCGCCGACGCGGCGAGGCGGGGTACGCAGTATTTT; CDR3: CASTADAARRGTQYF; V: TRBV28; size: -; D: -; J: TRBJ2-3
DNA: TGTGCCAGCAGCGCGAATCGGGAGGAGACCCAGTACTTC; CDR3: CASSANREETQYF; V: TRBV6-6; size: -; D: -; J: TRBJ2-5
DNA: TGCGCCAGCAGCCCGGGGGACAGGGCCAACTATGGCTACACCTTC; CDR3: CASSPGDRANYGYTF; V: TRBV5-1; size: -; D: TRBD1; J: TRBJ1-2
DNA: TGTGCCAGCAGTTCGACGGGTAACTATGGCTACACCTTC; CDR3: CASSSTGNYGYTF; V: TRBV28; size: -; D: -; J: TRBJ1-2
DNA: TGTGCCAGCAGCGAGGGGCCCCGCTTTGATGAGCAGTTCTTC; CDR3: CASSEGPRFDEQFF; V: TRBV9; size: -; D: -; J: TRBJ2-1